The 9 T cell receptor beta chains presented below share a single source sample, sequenced in a study of beta chain features in type 1 diabetes. Study conclusions and caveats: Moderate but significant shortening of TCRB CDR3s was recorded in all four CD4+ subsets from Type 1 diabetes patients.

Since all of the isolated RNA was reverse transcribed, expressed TCRB transcripts were what got sequenced. The data were produced by immunoSEQ multiplex PCR, yet TCRdb's version contains in-frame clones alone and is incomplete. This table has around 260,000 clones, just over 20% appearing once. What these receptors recognize is not known. Specimen: naive CD4+ T cells from blood. The receptors come from a woman aged 40-49 years with type 1 diabetes.

In its sample, this clone was seen a few times. J is TRBJ1-5 and V is TRBV7-9; D gene uncertain. Germline V gene lookup returns CDR1 SEHNR and CDR2 FQNEAQ (reference sequence). With 2 bases removed from V and 3 bases from J, the gap between germline ends came to 11 bases. This CDR3 has 15 residues. CDR3 DNA sequence: TGTGCCAGCAGCTTATCCGGGATAAACAATCAGCCCCAGCATTTT. Translation gives CASSLSGINNQPQHF. Drawing the rest from reference TRBV7-9 and TRBJ1-5, the complete variable domain is DTGVSQNPRHKITKRGQNVTFRCDPISEHNRLYWYRQTLGQGPEFLTYFQNEAQLEKSRLLSDRFSAERPKGSFSTLEIQRTEQGDSAMYLCASSLSGINNQPQHFGDGTRLSIL.

In DNA, the CDR3 is TGTGCCAGCCGGGACAGGAACACTGAAGCTTTCTTT. Its protein is CASRDRNTEAFF. The rearrangement links TRBV28 to TRBJ1-1; 7 bases map to TRBD1. The CDR3 runs to 12 residues. Germline assignment: CDR1 MDHEN and CDR2 SYDVKM. V dropped 8 bases and J dropped 1; count of bases not matched to a gene: 1. Full variable domain (missing parts from reference TRBV28 and TRBJ1-1): DVKVTQSSRYLVKRTGEKVFLECVQDMDHENMFWYRQDPGLGLRLIYFSYDVKMKEKGDIPEGYSVSREKKERFSLILESASTNQTSMYLCASRDRNTEAFFGQGTRLTVV.

The rearrangement links TRBV4-2 to TRBJ2-7; TRBD2 is a possible D gene (6 bases). Trimming shortened V by 0 bases and J by 2 bases, and 11 bases separated the two germline ends. CDR1 is LGHNA, CDR2 YNFKEQ, per germline. The CDR3 length is 15 residues. The CDR3 loop reads CASSQEERAAYEQYF. The DNA of the CDR3 is TGTGCCAGCAGCCAAGAGGAGCGGGCAGCCTACGAGCAGTACTTC.

In its sample, this clone was seen a few times. The chain joins TRBV7-2 to TRBJ2-7; D possibly corresponds to TRBD1 (6 bases). The germline V and J ends were trimmed by 1 base and 0 bases, with 13 bases remaining between them. CDR1 and CDR2 from the germline V gene are SGHTA and FQGNSA. The length of the CDR3 is 16 residues. The CDR3 region has the DNA TGTGCCAGCAGCTTAGTCACAGGGTTCAGCTCCTACGAGCAGTACTTC. This sequence encodes CASSLVTGFSSYEQYF.

As for this clone: This specimen includes other DNA sequences encoding the same CDR3. The CDR3 reads CAWQGTVGELFF. DNA of the CDR3: TGTGCCTGGCAGGGGACAGTCGGGGAGCTGTTTTTT. The rearrangement links TRBV30 to TRBJ2-2, with TRBD1 matching 7 bases. V trimming: 5 bases; J trimming: 7 bases; junction bases outside the gene matches: 4. This CDR3 contains 12 residues. Germline CDR1 GTSNPN, CDR2 SVGIG (reference sequence).

This clone turned up a few times. V usage is TRBV9 and J usage is TRBJ2-1; 8 bases map to TRBD1. V trimming: 2 bases; J trimming: 3 bases; junction bases outside the gene matches: 1. Germline V lookup: CDR1 SGDLS, CDR2 YYNGEE. The CDR3 covers 14 residues. The CDR3: CASSVGTGYNEQFF. The CDR3 DNA follows: TGTGCCAGCAGCGTCGGGACAGGCTACAATGAGCAGTTCTTC.

This clone was detected a few times. This chain connects TRBV7-9 to TRBJ2-1; 7 positions match TRBD2. This CDR3 is built from 13 residues. After removal of 3 bases from V and 7 bases from J, the junction contained 3 bases not matched to a gene. Germline CDR1 and CDR2: SEHNR and FQNEAQ (reference sequence). CDR3 nucleotide sequence: TGTGCCAGCAGCTTGGCCGGGGGGAATGAGCAGTTCTTC. Residues: CASSLAGGNEQFF. The whole variable domain, remainder taken from reference TRBV7-9 and TRBJ2-1, is DTGVSQNPRHKITKRGQNVTFRCDPISEHNRLYWYRQTLGQGPEFLTYFQNEAQLEKSRLLSDRFSAERPKGSFSTLEIQRTEQGDSAMYLCASSLAGGNEQFFGPGTRLTVL.

This chain links TRBV18 with TRBJ2-7; unclear D gene. The germline V gene has CDR1 KGHSH and CDR2 LQKENI. V dropped 5 bases and J dropped 0 bases, with 14 bases sitting between them. The CDR3 sequence is 15 residues long. CDR3 sequence reads: CASSDPRRSSYEQYF. CDR3 nucleotides: TGTGCCAGCTCAGATCCGCGTAGAAGCTCCTACGAGCAGTACTTC.

This chain uses TRBV30 with TRBJ2-1; D possibly corresponds to TRBD2 (6 bases). Looked up from germline, CDR1 is GTSNPN and CDR2 is SVGIG (reference sequence). CDR3 length: 13 amino acids. V lost 3 bases and J 0 bases, leaving 6 bases between the germline ends. For the CDR3, the DNA is TGTGCCTGGAGGCGGGGCTCCTACAATGAGCAGTTCTTC. Protein product: CAWRRGSYNEQFF.